This T cell receptor (beta chain) comes out of a study of post-analysis software for immune sequencing data. Study conclusions and caveats: There were a few TRBV segments more frequent in patients than controls, and TRBV5-6, TRBV5-1 and TRBV20-1 were among them. Significantly lower normalized Chao1 diversity was found in patients with multiple sclerosis relative to controls.

Libraries were made from TCR beta cDNA, and they carried unique molecular identifiers. TCRdb processed the PCR reads anew with MiXCR; each CDR3 protein has one entry. The sample yields about 500,000 distinct CDR3 sequences, roughly 45% seen once. Worth noting for this clonotype: Its antigen is not identified.

The CDR3 is 11 amino acids. Germline V lookup: CDR1 DFQATT, CDR2 SNEGSKA (reference sequence). V was cut by 0 bases and J by 10 bases, with 7 bases left in between. Sequencing was carried out using blood. This chain connects TRBV20-1 to TRBJ2-1; D unclear. The TCR sequence derives from a girl between 10 and 17 years old with multiple sclerosis. The CDR3 nucleotides read TGCAGTGCTAGAGATTTGTGGGAGCAGTTCTTC. Protein: CSARDLWEQFF.